This T cell receptor (beta chain) is drawn from a study of blood T cell repertoires in COVID-19. The CDR3 spans 14 residues. Germline V gene sequence: CDR1 LGHDT, CDR2 YNNKEL (reference sequence). Trimming left V 1 base short and J 2 bases short, with 7 bases between. This clone was recorded only once. Authors' processing steps: By means of reference gene primer amplification, nucleated cell counts were estimated. TCRdb keeps only in-frame clones here, not all; method: immunoSEQ multiplex PCR. The V and J calls and the clone size are those of that table, but D and trimming were determined from the DNA. Of around 700,000 clones in the sample, around 89% were seen once.

The TCR originated in a woman in her late teens or twenties with acute or convalescent COVID-19. Sequencing used peripheral blood. J is TRBJ2-3 and V is TRBV3-1 (or the pseudogene TRBV3-2); a possible D gene is TRBD1 (6 bases). For the CDR3, the DNA is TGTGCCAGCAGCCAAGCAGGGGACACAGATACGCAGTATTTT. Translated: CASSQAGDTDTQYF.